This T cell receptor beta chain stems from a study of T cell repertoires in cytomegalovirus infection. Study details: Carrying CMV and the relevant HLA type showed in public TCR beta signatures.

General study findings and limits: Carriers of CMV and the relevant HLA type were discriminated by public TCR beta frequency. Within the response measured ex vivo, HLA-C-restricted CMV-specific TCR beta clonotypes were dominant.

The table lists this clonotype with many counts. Its target is unknown. CDR1 is SQVTM and CDR2 is ANQGSEA in the germline V gene. V shed 4 bases and J shed 5 bases, with 24 bases lying between them. The CDR3 has 16 residues. TCRdb re-derived calls from the reads in MiXCR, one entry per CDR3 protein. In the table there are about 210,000 distinct CDR3 sequences, around 6.6% of which are singletons. The rearrangement joins TRBV29-1 to TRBJ2-7; D is ambiguous. Material: PBMCs. The TCR comes from a human donor in good health (CMV status not recorded). Some clones in this sample may be carry-over from other donors' samples. The CDR3 loop is CSVAGKSGVMIDEQYF. The CDR3 DNA sequence: TGCAGCGTTGCGGGTAAATCTGGCGTGATGATAGACGAGCAGTACTTC.